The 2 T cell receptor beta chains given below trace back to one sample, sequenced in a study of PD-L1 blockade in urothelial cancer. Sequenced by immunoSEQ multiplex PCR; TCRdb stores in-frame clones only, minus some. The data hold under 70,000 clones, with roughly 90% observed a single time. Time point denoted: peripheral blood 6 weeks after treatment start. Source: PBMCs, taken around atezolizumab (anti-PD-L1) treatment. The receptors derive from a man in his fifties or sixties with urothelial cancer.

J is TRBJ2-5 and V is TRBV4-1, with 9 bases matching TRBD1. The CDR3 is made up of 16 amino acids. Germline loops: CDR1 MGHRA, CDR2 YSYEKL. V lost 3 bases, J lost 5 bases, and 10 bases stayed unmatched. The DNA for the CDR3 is TGCGCCAGCAGCCAGCTACGGGACAGGGTTGCGGAGACCCAGTACTTC. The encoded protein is CASSQLRDRVAETQYF.

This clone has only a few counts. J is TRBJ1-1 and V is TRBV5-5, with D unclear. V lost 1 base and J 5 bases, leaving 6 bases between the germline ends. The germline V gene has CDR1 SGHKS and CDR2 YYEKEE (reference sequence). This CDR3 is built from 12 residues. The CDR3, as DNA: TGTGCCAGCAGCTTGATGGCAACTGAAGCTTTCTTT. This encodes CASSLMATEAFF.